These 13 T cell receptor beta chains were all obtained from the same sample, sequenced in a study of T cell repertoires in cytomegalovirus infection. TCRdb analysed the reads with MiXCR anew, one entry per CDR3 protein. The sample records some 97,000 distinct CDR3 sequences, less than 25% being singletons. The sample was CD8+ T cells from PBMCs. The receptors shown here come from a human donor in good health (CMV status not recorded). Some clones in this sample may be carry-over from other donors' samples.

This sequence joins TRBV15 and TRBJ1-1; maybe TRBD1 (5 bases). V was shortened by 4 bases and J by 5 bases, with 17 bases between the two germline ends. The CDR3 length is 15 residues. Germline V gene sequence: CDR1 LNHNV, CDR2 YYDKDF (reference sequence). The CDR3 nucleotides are TGTGCCACCAGCATCAGGGACGGGGAGAGGACTGAAGCTTTCTTT. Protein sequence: CATSIRDGERTEAFF.

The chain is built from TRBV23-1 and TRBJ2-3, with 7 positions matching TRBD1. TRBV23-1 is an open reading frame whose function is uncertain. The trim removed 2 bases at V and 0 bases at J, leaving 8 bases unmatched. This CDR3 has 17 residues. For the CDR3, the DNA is TGCGCCAGCAGTCAAGATAATCCGGGACAGAGCACAGATACGCAGTATTTT. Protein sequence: CASSQDNPGQSTDTQYF.

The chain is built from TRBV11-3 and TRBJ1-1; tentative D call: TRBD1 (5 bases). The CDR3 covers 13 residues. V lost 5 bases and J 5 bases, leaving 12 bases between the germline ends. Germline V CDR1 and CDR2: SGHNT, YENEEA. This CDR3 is CASSPGAGTEAFF. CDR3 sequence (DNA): TGTGCCAGCAGCCCCGGGGCCGGAACTGAAGCTTTCTTT.

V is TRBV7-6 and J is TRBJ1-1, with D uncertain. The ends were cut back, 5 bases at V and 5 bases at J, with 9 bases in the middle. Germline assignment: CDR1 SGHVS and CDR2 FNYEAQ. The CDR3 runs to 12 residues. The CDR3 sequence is CASSPVETEAFF. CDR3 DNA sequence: TGTGCCAGCAGCCCCGTTGAGACTGAAGCTTTCTTT. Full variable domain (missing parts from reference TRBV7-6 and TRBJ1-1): GAGVSQSPRYKVTKRGQDVALRCDPISGHVSLYWYRQALGQGPEFLTYFNYEAQQDKSGLPNDRFSAERPEGSISTLTIQRTEQRDSAMYRCASSPVETEAFFGQGTRLTVV.

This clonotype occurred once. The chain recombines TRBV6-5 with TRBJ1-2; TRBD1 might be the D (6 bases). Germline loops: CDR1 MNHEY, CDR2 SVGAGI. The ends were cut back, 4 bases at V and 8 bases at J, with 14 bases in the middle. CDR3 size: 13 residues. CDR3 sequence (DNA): TGTGCCAGCAGTTTTGGGGGCGCGGCCGGCTACACCTTC. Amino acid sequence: CASSFGGAAGYTF.

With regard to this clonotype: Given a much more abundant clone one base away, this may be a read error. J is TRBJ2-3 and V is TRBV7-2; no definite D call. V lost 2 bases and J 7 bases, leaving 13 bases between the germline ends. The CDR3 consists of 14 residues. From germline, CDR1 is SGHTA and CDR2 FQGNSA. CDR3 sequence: CASSLSSPAYTQYF. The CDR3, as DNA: TGTGCCAGCAGCTTAAGCTCTCCGGCGTATACGCAGTATTTT.

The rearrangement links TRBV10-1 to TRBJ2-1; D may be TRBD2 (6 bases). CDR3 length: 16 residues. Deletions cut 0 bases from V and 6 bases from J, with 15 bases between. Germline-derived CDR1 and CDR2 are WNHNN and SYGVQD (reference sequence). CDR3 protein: CASSESAGRPSNEQFF. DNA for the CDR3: TGCGCCAGCAGTGAGTCTGCGGGAAGGCCCTCCAATGAGCAGTTCTTC.

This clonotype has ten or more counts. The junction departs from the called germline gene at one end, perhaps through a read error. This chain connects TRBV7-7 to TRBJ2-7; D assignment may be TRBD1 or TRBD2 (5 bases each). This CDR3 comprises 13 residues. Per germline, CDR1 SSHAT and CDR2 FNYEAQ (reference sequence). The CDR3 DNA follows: TGTGCTAGCAGCCCGGGACCAACCTACGAGCAGTACTTC. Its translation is CASSPGPTYEQYF. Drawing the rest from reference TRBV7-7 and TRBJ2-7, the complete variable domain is GAGVSQSPRYKVTKRGQDVTLRCDPISSHATLYWYQQALGQGPEFLTYFNYEAQPDKSGLPSDRFSAERPEGSISTLTIQRTEQRDSAMYRCASSPGPTYEQYFGPGTRLTVT.

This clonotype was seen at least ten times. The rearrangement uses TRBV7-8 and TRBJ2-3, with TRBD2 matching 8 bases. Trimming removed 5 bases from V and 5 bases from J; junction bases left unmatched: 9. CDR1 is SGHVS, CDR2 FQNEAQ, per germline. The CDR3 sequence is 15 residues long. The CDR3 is CASSLAGGAGDTQYF. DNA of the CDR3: TGTGCCAGCAGCCTGGCGGGGGGTGCCGGAGATACGCAGTATTTT.

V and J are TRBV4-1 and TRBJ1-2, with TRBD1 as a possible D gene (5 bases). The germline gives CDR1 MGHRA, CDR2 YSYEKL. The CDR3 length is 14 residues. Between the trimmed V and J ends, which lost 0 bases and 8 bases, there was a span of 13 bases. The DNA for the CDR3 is TGCGCCAGCAGCCAAGATTTGGGGCGAGACGGCTACACCTTC. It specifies CASSQDLGRDGYTF.

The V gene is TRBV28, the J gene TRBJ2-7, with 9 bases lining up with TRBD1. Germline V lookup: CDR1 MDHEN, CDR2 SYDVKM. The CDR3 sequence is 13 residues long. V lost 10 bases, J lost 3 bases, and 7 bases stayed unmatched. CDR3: CATTGTGNYEQYF. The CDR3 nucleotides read TGTGCCACGACCGGGACAGGGAACTACGAGCAGTACTTC.

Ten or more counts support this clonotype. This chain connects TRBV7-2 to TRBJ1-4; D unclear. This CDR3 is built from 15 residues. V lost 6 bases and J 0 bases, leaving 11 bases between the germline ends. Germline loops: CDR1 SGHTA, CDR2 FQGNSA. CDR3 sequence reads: CASSRVGSTNEKLFF. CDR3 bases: TGTGCCAGCAGTCGAGTAGGCTCAACTAATGAAAAACTGTTTTTT.

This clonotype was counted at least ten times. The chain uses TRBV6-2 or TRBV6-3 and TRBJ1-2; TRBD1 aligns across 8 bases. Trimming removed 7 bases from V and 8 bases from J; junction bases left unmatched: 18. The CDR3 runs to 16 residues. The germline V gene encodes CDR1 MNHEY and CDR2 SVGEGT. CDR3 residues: CASTNSETGASGGYTF. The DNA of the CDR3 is TGTGCCAGCACCAACTCCGAGACAGGGGCCTCCGGCGGCTACACCTTC.